Listed here is a single T cell receptor beta chain. The antigen is undetermined. Doses given second, at about 4 or about 12 weeks, were pooled. The source of the sample is a study of T cell responses to AZD1222 COVID-19 vaccine. General study findings and limits: In a largely white British group with more females than males, clonal diversity was possibly underestimated. Reports say nearly half of spike-specific TCRs go after unmutated variant regions. At study baseline, merely roughly 6 AZD1222 recipients were seropositive.

Assay: immunoSEQ multiplex PCR; the TCRdb copy retains only in-frame clones and omits some. The table has around 80,000 clones, approximately 85% seen once. V was pared by 2 bases and J by 4 bases, with 3 bases of the junction left unmatched. Germline CDR1 SGDLS, CDR2 YYNGEE. The CDR3 consists of 15 residues. The chain joins TRBV9 to TRBJ2-1; the match to TRBD2 covers 10 bases. The receptor's source is an adult who received the AZD1222 COVID-19 vaccine. Sample: peripheral blood, taken 28 days after the second AZD1222 dose. Here the CDR3 DNA reads TGTGCCAGCAGCGTTCTAGCGGGGGATTACAATGAGCAGTTCTTC. Its protein product is CASSVLAGDYNEQFF.